These 7 T cell receptor beta chains were sequenced from one sample in a study of cytomegalovirus exposure and HLA in healthy donors. Sequenced by immunoSEQ multiplex PCR; TCRdb stores in-frame clones only, minus some. The sample lists 130,000 or so clones; about 91% were seen once. The sample consisted of PBMCs. These TCRs come from a woman between 18 and 29 years old in good health and CMV-seronegative.

The chain recombines TRBV7-8 with TRBJ2-7; 11 positions agree with TRBD1. Per the germline V gene, CDR1 is SGHVS and CDR2 is FQNEAQ. The V and J ends lost 6 bases and 2 bases, in that order; junction bases with no gene match: 9. The CDR3 runs to 16 residues. CDR3 amino acids: CASRPSRDRGTYEQYF. The CDR3 bases are TGTGCCAGCAGGCCCTCCCGGGACAGGGGGACCTACGAGCAGTACTTC. The variable domain in full, with the rest retrieved from reference TRBV7-8 and TRBJ2-7, is GAGVSQSPRYKVAKRGQDVALRCDPISGHVSLFWYQQALGQGPEFLTYFQNEAQLDKSGLPSDRFFAERPEGSVSTLKIQRTQQEDSAVYLCASRPSRDRGTYEQYFGPGTRLTVT.

The genes are TRBV25-1 and TRBJ2-1; 11 bases agree with TRBD1. Germline assignment: CDR1 MGHDK and CDR2 SYGVNS. The CDR3 spans 15 residues. J was trimmed by 10 bases and V by 4 bases; bases with no gene match: 9. The CDR3 coding sequence is TGTGCCAGCAGTGCGGACCCCGGGACAGGGGGAGAGCAGTTCTTC. This codes for CASSADPGTGGEQFF. The full variable domain, rest sourced from reference TRBV25-1 and TRBJ2-1, is EADIYQTPRYLVIGTGKKITLECSQTMGHDKMYWYQQDPGMELHLIHYSYGVNSTEKGDLSSESTVSRIRTEHFPLTLESARPSHTSQYLCASSADPGTGGEQFFGPGTRLTVL.

CDR3 in amino acids: CASSLETPPDSPLHF. The CDR3 nucleotides read TGCGCCAGCAGCTTGGAGACTCCGCCGGATTCACCCCTCCACTTT. V and J are TRBV5-1 and TRBJ1-6; D gene unclear. Germline CDR1 reads SGHRS; CDR2 reads YFSETQ. The CDR3 sequence is 15 residues long. V lost 0 bases, J lost 8 bases, and 12 bases lay in between.

The rearrangement joins TRBV4-1 to TRBJ2-7, with D perhaps TRBD1 (5 bases). V was pared by 0 bases and J by 0 bases, with 12 bases between. CDR3 size: 16 residues. Germline loops: CDR1 MGHRA, CDR2 YSYEKL. CDR3 sequence: CASSQDWPGPSYEQYF. CDR3 sequence (DNA): TGCGCCAGCAGCCAAGATTGGCCAGGGCCCTCCTACGAGCAGTACTTC.

The chain employs TRBV5-1 and TRBJ2-5; 7 bases fit TRBD2. Per germline, CDR1 SGHRS and CDR2 YFSETQ. The CDR3 length is 14 residues. V was clipped by 1 base and J by 3 bases; unmatched bases: 3. The CDR3 nucleotides read TGCGCCAGCAGCTTGTCGGCGGGGGAAGAGACCCAGTACTTC. It specifies CASSLSAGEETQYF.

For this clone: An end of the junction differs from the germline gene, which may be a read error. The chain is built from TRBV7-7 and TRBJ1-6; tentative D call: TRBD1 (6 bases). This CDR3 region has 17 residues. The V gene's germline CDR1 is SSHAT and CDR2 FNYEAQ (reference sequence). CDR3 loop: CASSLELWTAHNSPLHF. The CDR3 DNA reads TGTGCTAGCAGCTTAGAATTATGGACAGCACATAATTCACCCCTCCACTTT.

The chain joins TRBV5-1 to TRBJ2-7, with D perhaps matching TRBD2 (5 bases). The CDR3 totals 13 residues. Trimming shortened V by 0 bases and J by 7 bases, and 11 bases separated the two germline ends. Germline V CDR1 and CDR2: SGHRS, YFSETQ. CDR3 nucleotide sequence: TGCGCCAGCAGCTTGGATTCGGGGAATGAGCAGTACTTC. Translating gives CASSLDSGNEQYF. Drawing the rest from reference TRBV5-1 and TRBJ2-7, the complete variable domain is KAGVTQTPRYLIKTRGQQVTLSCSPISGHRSVSWYQQTPGQGLQFLFEYFSETQRNKGNFPGRFSGRQFSNSRSEMNVSTLELGDSALYLCASSLDSGNEQYFGPGTRLTVT.